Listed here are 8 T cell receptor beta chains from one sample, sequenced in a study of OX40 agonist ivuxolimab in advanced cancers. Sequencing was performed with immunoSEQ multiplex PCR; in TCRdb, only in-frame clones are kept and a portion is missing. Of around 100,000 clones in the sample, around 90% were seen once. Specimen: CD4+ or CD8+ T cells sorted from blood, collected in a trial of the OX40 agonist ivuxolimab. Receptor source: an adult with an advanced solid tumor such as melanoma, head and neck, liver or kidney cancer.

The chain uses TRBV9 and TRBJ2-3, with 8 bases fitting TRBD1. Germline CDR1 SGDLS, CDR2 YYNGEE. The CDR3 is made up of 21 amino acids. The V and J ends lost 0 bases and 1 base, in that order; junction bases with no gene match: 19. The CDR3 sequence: CASSVGPGGPIAGQGTDTQYF. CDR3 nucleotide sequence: TGTGCCAGCAGCGTAGGCCCCGGTGGGCCTATTGCGGGACAGGGCACAGATACGCAGTATTTT.

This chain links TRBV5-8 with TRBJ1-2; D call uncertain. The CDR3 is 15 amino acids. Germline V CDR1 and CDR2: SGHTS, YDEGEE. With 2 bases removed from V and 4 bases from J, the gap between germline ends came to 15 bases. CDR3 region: CASSFPESFGYGYTF. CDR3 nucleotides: TGTGCCAGCAGCTTCCCGGAGAGTTTCGGCTATGGCTACACCTTC. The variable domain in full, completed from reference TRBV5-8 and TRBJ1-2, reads EAGVTQSPTHLIKTRGQQATLRCSPISGHTSVYWYQQALGLGLQFLLWYDEGEERNRGNFPPRFSGRQFPNYSSELNVNALELEDSALYLCASSFPESFGYGYTFGSGTRLTVV.

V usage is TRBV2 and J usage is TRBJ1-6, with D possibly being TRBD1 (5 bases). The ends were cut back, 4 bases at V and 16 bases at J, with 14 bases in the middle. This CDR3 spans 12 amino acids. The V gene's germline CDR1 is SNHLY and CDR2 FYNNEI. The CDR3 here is CASSVEQVVLHF. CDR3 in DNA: TGTGCCAGCAGTGTCGAACAGGTTGTACTCCACTTT. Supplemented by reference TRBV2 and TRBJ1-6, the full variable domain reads EPEVTQTPSHQVTQMGQEVILRCVPISNHLYFYWYRQILGQKVEFLVSFYNNEISEKSEIFDDQFSVERPDGSNFTLKIRSTKLEDSAMYFCASSVEQVVLHFGNGTRLTVT.

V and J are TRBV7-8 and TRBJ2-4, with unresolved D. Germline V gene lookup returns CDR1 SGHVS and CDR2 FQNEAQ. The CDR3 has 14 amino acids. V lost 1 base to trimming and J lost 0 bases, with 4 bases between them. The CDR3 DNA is TGTGCCAGCAGCTTAGGAATAGCCAAAAACATTCAGTACTTC. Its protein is CASSLGIAKNIQYF.

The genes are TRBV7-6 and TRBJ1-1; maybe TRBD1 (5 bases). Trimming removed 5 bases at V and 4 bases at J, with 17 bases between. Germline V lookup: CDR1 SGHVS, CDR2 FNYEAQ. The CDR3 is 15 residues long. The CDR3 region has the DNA TGTGCCAGCAGCCCGAAGGGCCCAGGGAGCACTGAAGCTTTCTTT. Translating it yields CASSPKGPGSTEAFF.

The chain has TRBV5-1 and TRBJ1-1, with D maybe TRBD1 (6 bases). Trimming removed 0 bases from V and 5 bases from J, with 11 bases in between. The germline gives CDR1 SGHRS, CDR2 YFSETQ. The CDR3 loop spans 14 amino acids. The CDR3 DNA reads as TGCGCCAGCAGCTTGGTACAGGGTGGAACTGAAGCTTTCTTT. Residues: CASSLVQGGTEAFF.

The CDR3 reads CASRLAVNYGYTF. The DNA for the CDR3 is TGTGCCAGCAGATTGGCGGTTAACTATGGCTACACCTTC. This rearrangement joins TRBV28 to TRBJ1-2; D ambiguous. V was trimmed by 6 bases and J by 1 base, leaving 9 bases between them. Germline lookup yields CDR1 MDHEN and CDR2 SYDVKM. This CDR3 contains 13 residues.

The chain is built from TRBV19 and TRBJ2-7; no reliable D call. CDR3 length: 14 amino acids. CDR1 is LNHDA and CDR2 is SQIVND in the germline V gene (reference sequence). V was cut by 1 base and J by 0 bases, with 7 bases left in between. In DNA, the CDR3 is TGTGCCAGTAGTATAGTTCTAAGCTCCTACGAGCAGTACTTC. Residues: CASSIVLSSYEQYF.